The clone carrying this T cell receptor beta chain was seen a few times. Antigen specificity is unknown. Primers: 60 Vbeta forward and 13 Jbeta reverse. Profiled with immunoSEQ multiplex PCR; TCRdb holds only in-frame clones, not every one. The sample consists of about 140,000 clones, 65% to 85% of them appearing once. The sample belongs to a study of cytomegalovirus exposure and HLA in healthy donors. Study background: Roughly 180 million T cells yielded 100 million or so unique TCR beta sequences in earlier analysis. General study points: Earlier results showed most TCR beta V segments being productive about 90% or about 30% of the time. The study assumed roughly uniform donor sequencing depth for presence/absence analyses.

At collection, donors were nominally healthy, but unrecorded immune exposures were probable. CDR3 size: 14 residues. V was shortened by 6 bases and J by 1 base, with 9 bases between the two germline ends. CDR1 MNHEY and CDR2 SMNVEV come from the germline V gene (reference sequence). The chain combines TRBV27 with TRBJ2-2, with TRBD2 as a possible D gene (6 bases). This TCR was recovered from a male donor in good health and CMV-seronegative. The specimen was PBMCs. The DNA of the CDR3 is TGTGCCAGCAGGCTGACTAGGAACACCGGGGAGCTGTTTTTT. Amino acid sequence: CASRLTRNTGELFF.